The subject of this entry is one T cell receptor (beta chain). A second PCR of roughly 6 to 12 cycles used a sample-barcoded 5' primer and a J-beta primer mix. TCRdb re-called the 5' RACE reads with MiXCR, one entry per CDR3 protein. Here the sample spans about 940,000 distinct CDR3 sequences, about 44% being singletons. This entry comes from a study of blood T cells in healthy people across ages. CDR3 size: 13 residues. Looked up from germline, CDR1 is MNHEY and CDR2 is SVGAGI. Unmatched junction bases numbered 2, after V lost 2 bases and J lost 5 bases. The chain links TRBV6-5 to TRBJ1-2; 7 bases map to TRBD1. The TCR sequence derives from a man aged 25 to 45 in good health. The sequencing input was blood. In DNA, the CDR3 is TGTGCCAGCAGTTACCCACAGGGGTATGGCTACACCTTC. It yields the protein CASSYPQGYGYTF.